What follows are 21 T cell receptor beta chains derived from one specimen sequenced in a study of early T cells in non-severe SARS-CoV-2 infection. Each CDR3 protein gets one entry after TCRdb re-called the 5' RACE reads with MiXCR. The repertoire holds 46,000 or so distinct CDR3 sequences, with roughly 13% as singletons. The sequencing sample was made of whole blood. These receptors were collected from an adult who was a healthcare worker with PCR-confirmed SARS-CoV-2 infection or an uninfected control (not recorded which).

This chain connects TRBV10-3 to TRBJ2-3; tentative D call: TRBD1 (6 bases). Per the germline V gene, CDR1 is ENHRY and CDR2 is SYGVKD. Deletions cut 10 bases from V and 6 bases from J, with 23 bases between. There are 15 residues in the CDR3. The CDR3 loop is CATSLRDTQPDTQYF. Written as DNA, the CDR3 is TGTGCCACCTCGCTCCGGGACACCCAACCCGATACGCAGTATTTT.

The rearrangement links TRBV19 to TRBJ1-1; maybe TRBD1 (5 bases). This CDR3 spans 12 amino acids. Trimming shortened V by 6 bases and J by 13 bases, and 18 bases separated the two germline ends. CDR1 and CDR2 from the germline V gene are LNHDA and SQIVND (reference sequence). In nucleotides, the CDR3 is TGTGCCAGTAGCCAAATTCCGGGGACGGATTTCTTT. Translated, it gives CASSQIPGTDFF.

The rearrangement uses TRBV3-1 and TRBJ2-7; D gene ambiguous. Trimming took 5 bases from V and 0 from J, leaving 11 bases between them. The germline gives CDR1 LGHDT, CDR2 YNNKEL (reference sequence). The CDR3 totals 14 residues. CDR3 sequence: CASSSRESSYEQYF. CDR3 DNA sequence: TGTGCCAGCAGCTCACGAGAGAGCTCCTACGAGCAGTACTTC.

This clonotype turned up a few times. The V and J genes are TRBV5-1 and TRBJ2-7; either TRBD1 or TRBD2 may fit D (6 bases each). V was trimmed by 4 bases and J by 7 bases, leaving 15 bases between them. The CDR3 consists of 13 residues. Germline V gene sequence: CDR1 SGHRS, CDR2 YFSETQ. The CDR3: CASSEGGPTEQYF. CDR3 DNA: TGCGCCAGCAGCGAGGGGGGACCTACTGAGCAGTACTTC.

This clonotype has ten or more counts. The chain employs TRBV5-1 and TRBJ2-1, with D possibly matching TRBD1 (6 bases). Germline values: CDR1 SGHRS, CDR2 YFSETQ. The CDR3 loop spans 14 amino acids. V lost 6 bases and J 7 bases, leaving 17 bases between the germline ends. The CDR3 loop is CASKVRDTGNEQFF. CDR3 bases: TGCGCCAGCAAGGTACGGGACACCGGGAATGAGCAGTTCTTC.

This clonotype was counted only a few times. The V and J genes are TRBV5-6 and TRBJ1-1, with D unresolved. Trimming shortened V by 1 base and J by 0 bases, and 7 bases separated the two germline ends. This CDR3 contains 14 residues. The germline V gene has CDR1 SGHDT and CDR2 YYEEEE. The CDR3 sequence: CASSLWLMNTEAFF. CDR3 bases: TGTGCCAGCAGCTTGTGGCTCATGAACACTGAAGCTTTCTTT.

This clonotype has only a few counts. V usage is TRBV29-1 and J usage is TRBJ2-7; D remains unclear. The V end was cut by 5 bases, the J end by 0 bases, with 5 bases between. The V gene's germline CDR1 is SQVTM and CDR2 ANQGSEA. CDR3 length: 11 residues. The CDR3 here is CSVTHSYEQYF. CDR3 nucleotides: TGCAGCGTTACCCACTCCTACGAGCAGTACTTC.

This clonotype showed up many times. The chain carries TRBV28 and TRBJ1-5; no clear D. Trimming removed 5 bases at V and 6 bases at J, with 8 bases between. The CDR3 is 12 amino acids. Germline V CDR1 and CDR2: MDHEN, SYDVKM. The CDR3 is CASSTDVQPQHF. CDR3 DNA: TGTGCCAGCAGTACGGACGTTCAGCCCCAGCATTTT.

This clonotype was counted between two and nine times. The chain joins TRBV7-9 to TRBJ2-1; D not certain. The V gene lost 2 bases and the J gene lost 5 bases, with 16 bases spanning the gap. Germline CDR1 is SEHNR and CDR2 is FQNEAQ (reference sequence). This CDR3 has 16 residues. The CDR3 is CASSLSTSRNHNEQFF. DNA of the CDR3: TGTGCCAGCAGCTTAAGTACGTCCCGAAATCACAATGAGCAGTTCTTC. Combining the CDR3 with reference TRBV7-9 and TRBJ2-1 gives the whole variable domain DTGVSQNPRHKITKRGQNVTFRCDPISEHNRLYWYRQTLGQGPEFLTYFQNEAQLEKSRLLSDRFSAERPKGSFSTLEIQRTEQGDSAMYLCASSLSTSRNHNEQFFGPGTRLTVL.

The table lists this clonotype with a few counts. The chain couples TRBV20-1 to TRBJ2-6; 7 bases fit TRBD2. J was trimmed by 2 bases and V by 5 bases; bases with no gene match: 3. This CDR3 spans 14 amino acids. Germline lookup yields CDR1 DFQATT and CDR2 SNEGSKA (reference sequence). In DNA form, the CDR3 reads TGCAGTGCTTGGGAGGGTACTGGGGCCAACGTCCTGACTTTC. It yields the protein CSAWEGTGANVLTF.

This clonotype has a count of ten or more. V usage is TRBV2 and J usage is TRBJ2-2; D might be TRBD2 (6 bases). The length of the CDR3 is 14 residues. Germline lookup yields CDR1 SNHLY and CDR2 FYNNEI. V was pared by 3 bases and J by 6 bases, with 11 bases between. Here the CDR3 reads CASSDRTGAGELFF. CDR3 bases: TGTGCCAGCAGTGATAGAACGGGAGCCGGGGAGCTGTTTTTT.

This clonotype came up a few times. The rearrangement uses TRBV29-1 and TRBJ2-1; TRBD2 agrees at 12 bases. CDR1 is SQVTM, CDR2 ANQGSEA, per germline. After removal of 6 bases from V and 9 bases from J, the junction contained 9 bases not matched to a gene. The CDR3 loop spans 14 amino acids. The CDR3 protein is CSVETSGSSSEQFF. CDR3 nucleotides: TGCAGCGTCGAGACTAGCGGGAGCAGTAGTGAGCAGTTCTTC.

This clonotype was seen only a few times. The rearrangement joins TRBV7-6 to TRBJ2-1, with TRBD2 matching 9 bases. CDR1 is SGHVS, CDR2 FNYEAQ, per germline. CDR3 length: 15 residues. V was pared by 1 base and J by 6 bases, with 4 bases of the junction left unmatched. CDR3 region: CASSLVRGGLNEQFF. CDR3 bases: TGTGCCAGCAGCTTAGTGCGGGGGGGCCTCAATGAGCAGTTCTTC.

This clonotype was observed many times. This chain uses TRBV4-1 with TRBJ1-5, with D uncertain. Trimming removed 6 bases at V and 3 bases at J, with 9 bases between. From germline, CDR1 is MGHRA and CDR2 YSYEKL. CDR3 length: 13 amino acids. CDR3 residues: CASSPQPNQPQHF. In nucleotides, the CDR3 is TGCGCCAGCAGTCCCCAACCCAATCAGCCCCAGCATTTT.

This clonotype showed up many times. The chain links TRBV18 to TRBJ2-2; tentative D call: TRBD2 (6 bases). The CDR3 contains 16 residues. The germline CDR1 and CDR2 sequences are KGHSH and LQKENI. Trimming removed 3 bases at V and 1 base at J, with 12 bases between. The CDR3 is CASSPRRRVNTGELFF. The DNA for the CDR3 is TGTGCCAGCTCACCCCGGCGGAGGGTGAACACCGGGGAGCTGTTTTTT. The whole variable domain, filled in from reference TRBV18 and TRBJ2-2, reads NAGVMQNPRHLVRRRGQEARLRCSPMKGHSHVYWYRQLPEEGLKFMVYLQKENIIDESGMPKERFSAEFPKEGPSILRIQQVVRGDSAAYFCASSPRRRVNTGELFFGEGSRLTVL.

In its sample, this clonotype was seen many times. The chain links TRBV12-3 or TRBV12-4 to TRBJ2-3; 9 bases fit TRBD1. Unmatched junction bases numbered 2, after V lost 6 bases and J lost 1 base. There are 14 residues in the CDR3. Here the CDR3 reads CASSWDRGTDTQYF. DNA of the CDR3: TGTGCCAGCAGCTGGGACAGGGGCACAGATACGCAGTATTTT.

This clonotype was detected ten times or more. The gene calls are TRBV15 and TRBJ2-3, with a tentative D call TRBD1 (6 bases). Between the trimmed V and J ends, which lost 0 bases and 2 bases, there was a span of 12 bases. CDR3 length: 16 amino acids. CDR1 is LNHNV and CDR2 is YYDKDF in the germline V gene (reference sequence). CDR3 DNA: TGTGCCACCAGCAGAGATCGAACAGGGATCACAGATACGCAGTATTTT. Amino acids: CATSRDRTGITDTQYF.

CDR3 region: CASSPGGGLDFGEQFF. CDR3 nucleotide sequence: TGTGCCAGCAGCCCGGGGGGGGGACTAGATTTCGGTGAGCAGTTCTTC. V and J are TRBV9 and TRBJ2-1, with TRBD2 matching over 8 bases. Germline CDR1 is SGDLS and CDR2 is YYNGEE. There are 16 residues in the CDR3. The V gene end was trimmed by 4 bases and the J gene end by 9 bases; junction bases not matched to a gene: 15.

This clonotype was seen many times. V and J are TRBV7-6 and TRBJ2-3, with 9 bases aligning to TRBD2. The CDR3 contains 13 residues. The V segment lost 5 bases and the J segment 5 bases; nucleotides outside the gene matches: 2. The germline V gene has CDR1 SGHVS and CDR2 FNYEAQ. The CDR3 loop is CASSDSGGDTQYF. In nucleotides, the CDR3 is TGTGCCAGCAGCGATAGCGGGGGAGATACGCAGTATTTT.

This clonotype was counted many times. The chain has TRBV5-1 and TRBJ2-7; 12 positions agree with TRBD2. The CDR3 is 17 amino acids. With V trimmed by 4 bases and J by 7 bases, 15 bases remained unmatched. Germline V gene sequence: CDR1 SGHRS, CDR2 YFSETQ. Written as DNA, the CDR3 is TGCGCCAGCAGCCAAATTTCGACTAGCGGGGGTTTTGGAGAGCAGTACTTC. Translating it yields CASSQISTSGGFGEQYF.

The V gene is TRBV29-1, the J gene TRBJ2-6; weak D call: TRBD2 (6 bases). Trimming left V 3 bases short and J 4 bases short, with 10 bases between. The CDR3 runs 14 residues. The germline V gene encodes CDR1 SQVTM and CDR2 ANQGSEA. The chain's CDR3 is CSVEEGAGANVLTF. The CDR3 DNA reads TGCAGCGTTGAGGAGGGCGCCGGGGCCAACGTCCTGACTTTC.